What follows is one TCR beta chain and its context. What it recognizes is unknown. Read sequence stops 3 residues before the CDR3 end, and the germline J gene provides the missing end. This sample is part of a study of T cell clonality in common variable immunodeficiency. Study-wide findings and caveats: In common variable immunodeficiency, TCR beta chains reportedly carried fewer deletions and N-nucleotide insertions.

Clones were read by immunoSEQ multiplex PCR, and TCRdb kept only the in-frame ones, dropping some. The data show tens of thousands of clones, with none appearing a single time. The V segment lost 1 base and the J segment 2 bases; nucleotides outside the gene matches: 0. This CDR3 comprises 15 residues. Germline CDR1 SGHTA, CDR2 FQGNSA. The sample comprised peripheral blood mononuclear cells. The genes are TRBV7-2 and TRBJ2-1, with 9 bases aligning to TRBD2. This sequence originates from a human donor with common variable immunodeficiency. CDR3 DNA (partial): TGTGCCAGCAGCTTAGGGACTAGCGCCTACAATGAG. It specifies CASSLGTSAYNE. The complete CDR3 protein is CASSLGTSAYNEQFF.